The 17 T cell receptor beta chains given below trace back to one sample, sequenced in a study of early T cells in non-severe SARS-CoV-2 infection. TCRdb used MiXCR to reprocess the 5' RACE reads, holding one entry per CDR3 protein. This repertoire shows 100,000 to 150,000 distinct CDR3 sequences, 15% found once; its top ten account for roughly a fifth. The sequenced material came from whole blood. These receptors originate from an adult who was a healthcare worker with PCR-confirmed SARS-CoV-2 infection or an uninfected control (not recorded which).

The chain is built from TRBV29-1 and TRBJ1-1; 7 bases map to TRBD1. This CDR3 comprises 13 residues. The junction had 5 bases not matched to a gene; V was cut back by 7 bases and J by 0 bases. The germline V gene has CDR1 SQVTM and CDR2 ANQGSEA. This CDR3 is CSARQGLNTEAFF. CDR3 nucleotide sequence: TGCAGCGCCCGACAGGGCTTGAACACTGAAGCTTTCTTT.

There are many counts of this clonotype. The rearrangement links TRBV3-1 to TRBJ1-2; no firm D call. The CDR3 runs to 12 residues. Germline lookup yields CDR1 LGHDT and CDR2 YNNKEL (reference sequence). Trimming shortened V by 1 base and J by 8 bases, and 8 bases separated the two germline ends. The CDR3, as DNA: TGTGCCAGCAGCCAAGTTGGAGAGGGCTACACCTTC. Translated: CASSQVGEGYTF.

V and J are TRBV29-1 and TRBJ2-3; D possibly corresponds to TRBD1 (6 bases). Trimming removed 2 bases from V and 6 bases from J, with 12 bases in between. Germline-derived CDR1 and CDR2 are SQVTM and ANQGSEA. The CDR3 length is 13 residues. The CDR3 here is CSVERQGKDTQYF. CDR3 coding DNA: TGCAGCGTTGAACGGCAGGGGAAGGATACGCAGTATTTT.

This clonotype was observed a few times. The gene calls are TRBV2 and TRBJ1-4, with D tentatively TRBD1 (5 bases). Germline CDR1 SNHLY, CDR2 FYNNEI. Deletions cut 3 bases from V and 5 bases from J, with 13 bases between. The CDR3 sequence is 15 residues long. The CDR3 region has the DNA TGTGCCAGCAGTGATCCTCCGCCAGGGAATGAAAAACTGTTTTTT. Protein product: CASSDPPPGNEKLFF.

This clonotype appeared a few times. The J gene is TRBJ2-7, the V gene TRBV5-1, with 7 bases lining up with TRBD1. The CDR3 spans 14 residues. Per germline, CDR1 SGHRS and CDR2 YFSETQ. The ends lost 4 bases at V and 4 bases at J; junction bases unmatched: 8. In nucleotides, the CDR3 is TGCGCCAGCAGCCCCCCCGGGACAGAATACGAGCAGTACTTC. It is translated as CASSPPGTEYEQYF. Full variable domain (remainder filled in from reference TRBV5-1 and TRBJ2-7): KAGVTQTPRYLIKTRGQQVTLSCSPISGHRSVSWYQQTPGQGLQFLFEYFSETQRNKGNFPGRFSGRQFSNSRSEMNVSTLELGDSALYLCASSPPGTEYEQYFGPGTRLTVT.

The chain recombines TRBV7-2 with TRBJ2-7; D remains unclear. Germline assignment: CDR1 SGHTA and CDR2 FQGNSA. The CDR3 consists of 15 residues. Deletions cut 5 bases from V and 12 bases from J, with 26 bases between. CDR3 DNA sequence: TGTGCCAGCAGCCCTCTGCCGATAGCCTCTTACGACCTGTACTTC. Amino acid sequence: CASSPLPIASYDLYF.

This chain links TRBV6-6 with TRBJ1-1, with 7 bases that match TRBD1. This CDR3 spans 13 amino acids. The germline CDR1 and CDR2 sequences are MNHNY and SVGAGI (reference sequence). J was trimmed by 11 bases and V by 6 bases; bases with no gene match: 12. In DNA form, the CDR3 reads TGTGCCAGCAGATACCACAGGGGAGACTGGGCTTTCTTT. Protein: CASRYHRGDWAFF.

The CDR3 region is CATSDFKAQNIQYF. In nucleotides, the CDR3 is TGTGCCACCAGTGATTTTAAGGCTCAAAACATTCAGTACTTC. The chain couples TRBV24-1 to TRBJ2-4; D ambiguous. There are 14 residues in the CDR3. Germline CDR1 is KGHDR and CDR2 is SFDVKD. V dropped 1 base and J dropped 5 bases, with 8 bases sitting between them.

This clonotype has more than one count but fewer than ten. The rearrangement links TRBV5-4 to TRBJ2-1, with D perhaps being TRBD1 or TRBD2 (5 bases each). The V end lost 0 bases, the J end lost 9 bases, and 13 bases lay between the germline ends. Germline CDR1 SGHNT, CDR2 YYREEE (reference sequence). The CDR3 is made up of 14 amino acids. CDR3 DNA sequence: TGTGCCAGCAGCTTGGAGGGACCCCACCGTGAGCAGTTCTTC. This sequence encodes CASSLEGPHREQFF.

This clonotype showed up just a few times. The V call is TRBV3-1, the J call TRBJ1-5; 9 bases are shared with TRBD1. This CDR3 comprises 17 residues. In germline, CDR1 is LGHDT, CDR2 YNNKEL (reference sequence). Trimming took 4 bases from V and 6 from J; bases not matched to a gene: 13. CDR3: CASSPFQGQGRSQPQHF. The CDR3 nucleotides are TGTGCCAGCAGCCCGTTCCAGGGACAGGGAAGAAGTCAGCCCCAGCATTTT. The whole variable domain, remainder taken from reference TRBV3-1 and TRBJ1-5, is DTAVSQTPKYLVTQMGNDKSIKCEQNLGHDTMYWYKQDSKKFLKIMFSYNNKELIINETVPNRFSPKSPDKAHLNLHINSLELGDSAVYFCASSPFQGQGRSQPQHFGDGTRLSIL.

The gene calls are TRBV10-3 and TRBJ2-7; D is unclear. Germline V gives CDR1 ENHRY, CDR2 SYGVKD. This CDR3 region has 13 residues. The V and J ends lost 2 bases and 6 bases respectively, with 11 bases between them. This CDR3 is CAISEVRASEQYF. The CDR3, as DNA: TGTGCCATCAGTGAGGTCAGAGCATCCGAGCAGTACTTC.

The chain recombines TRBV7-9 with TRBJ1-5; D remains unclear. The CDR3 has 14 residues. Germline CDR1 and CDR2: SEHNR and FQNEAQ (reference sequence). The ends were cut back, 5 bases at V and 3 bases at J, with 11 bases in the middle. CDR3 in amino acids: CASSEYGNNQPQHF. The CDR3, as DNA: TGTGCCAGCAGCGAATATGGAAACAATCAGCCCCAGCATTTT.

The gene calls are TRBV12-3 or TRBV12-4 and TRBJ2-1; D tentatively reads TRBD1 or TRBD2 (5 bases each). Deletions cut 6 bases from V and 9 bases from J, with 9 bases between. The CDR3 has 11 amino acids. The CDR3 nucleotides read TGTGCCAGCAGAACCGGGGCTGAGCAGTTCTTC. Protein sequence: CASRTGAEQFF.

This clonotype was counted only a few times. This chain connects TRBV6-5 to TRBJ1-1, with 9 bases aligning to TRBD1. Germline V CDR1 and CDR2: MNHEY, SVGAGI. The CDR3 totals 15 residues. With 4 bases clipped from V and 5 bases from J, the junction kept 8 bases outside the gene matches. The CDR3 coding sequence is TGTGCCAGCAGTTGGGGACAGGGCATGGGGACTGAAGCTTTCTTT. Translating gives CASSWGQGMGTEAFF.

This clonotype was found a few times. The chain couples TRBV20-1 to TRBJ2-1; no definite D call. Between the trimmed V and J ends, which lost 2 bases and 5 bases, there was a span of 16 bases. The germline V gene has CDR1 DFQATT and CDR2 SNEGSKA (reference sequence). This CDR3 is built from 15 residues. In DNA, the CDR3 is TGCAGTGCTAGACCCTCACCACTCCGGAACAATGAGCAGTTCTTC. It codes for CSARPSPLRNNEQFF.

This clonotype was found many times. The V call is TRBV7-9, the J call TRBJ1-2; D unclear. V dropped 3 bases and J dropped 4 bases, with 12 bases sitting between them. The CDR3 sequence is 14 residues long. Germline CDR1 reads SEHNR; CDR2 reads FQNEAQ (reference sequence). CDR3 sequence (DNA): TGTGCCAGCAGCTTTCCCGGACCGTCCTATGGCTACACCTTC. It specifies CASSFPGPSYGYTF.

In this sample, this clonotype turned up many times. This chain joins TRBV29-1 and TRBJ1-1; D remains unclear. V lost 4 bases, J lost 3 bases, and 9 bases lay in between. Germline V gene sequence: CDR1 SQVTM, CDR2 ANQGSEA. The CDR3 covers 12 residues. The CDR3 bases are TGCAGCGTTGGAGGGAAGGACACTGAAGCTTTCTTT. It is translated as CSVGGKDTEAFF.